Presented here are 12 T cell receptor beta chains from one specimen sequenced in a study of T cell repertoires in cytomegalovirus infection. TCRdb recomputed calls from the reads with MiXCR, one row per CDR3 protein. The sample holds fewer than 850,000 distinct CDR3 sequences; almost 30% are singletons and the top ten take around 13%. The antigens these receptors bind are not known. Sample: cultured CD8+ T cells from PBMCs, taken from culture after CMV antigen stimulation. All receptors come from a human donor in good health (CMV status not recorded). Some clones in this sample may be carry-over from other donors' samples.

On this clonotype itself: A junction end diverges from the germline sequence, so it may reflect a read error. CDR3 bases: TGTGCCACCAGTCCGGGGACTGAAGCTTTCTTT. It specifies CATSPGTEAFF. The chain links TRBV12-3 or TRBV12-4 to TRBJ1-1; no definite D call. CDR3 length: 11 amino acids.

The chain is built from TRBV6-2 or TRBV6-3 and TRBJ2-2; possibly TRBD1 for D (5 bases). Per germline, CDR1 MNHEY and CDR2 SVGEGT. The CDR3 consists of 15 residues. V was shortened by 7 bases and J by 5 bases, with 17 bases between the two germline ends. The CDR3 DNA sequence: TGTGCCAGCAACTCCCAAGGGGTATGGACCGGGGAGCTGTTTTTT. This encodes CASNSQGVWTGELFF.

This clonotype occurred a few times. The genes are TRBV28 and TRBJ2-7, with D maybe TRBD1 (6 bases). The V gene's germline CDR1 is MDHEN and CDR2 SYDVKM. The CDR3 loop spans 13 amino acids. V was cut by 3 bases and J by 7 bases, with 13 bases left in between. This CDR3 reads CASSLGPGEEQYV. In DNA form, the CDR3 reads TGTGCCAGCAGTTTGGGTCCAGGGGAGGAGCAGTACGTC.

This clonotype was seen a few times. The CDR3 sequence: CASSPRDRGADTQYF. The CDR3 DNA follows: TGTGCCAGCAGCCCCAGGGACAGGGGGGCAGATACGCAGTATTTT. The gene calls are TRBV12-3 or TRBV12-4 and TRBJ2-3, with 11 bases fitting TRBD1. The CDR3 totals 15 residues. The V gene end was trimmed by 6 bases and the J gene end by 4 bases; junction bases not matched to a gene: 6.

This clonotype was seen only a few times. This sequence joins TRBV7-9 and TRBJ2-7; D perhaps matches TRBD1 (6 bases). CDR1 and CDR2 from the germline V gene are SEHNR and FQNEAQ (reference sequence). V was pared by 5 bases and J by 0 bases, with 14 bases between. The CDR3 is 15 amino acids. The CDR3 sequence is CASSGQPHSSYEQYV. The CDR3 bases are TGTGCCAGCAGCGGACAGCCTCATAGCTCCTACGAGCAGTACGTC.

Written as DNA, the CDR3 is TGTGCCAGTAGTCCCCGACAGGGCCGGTGGGGCCCAGATACGCAGTATTTT. Its protein is CASSPRQGRWGPDTQYF. This chain joins TRBV19 and TRBJ2-3, with TRBD1 identical over 7 bases. The CDR3 is made up of 17 amino acids. The J segment lost 4 bases and the V segment lost 5 bases, leaving 15 bases of the junction unmatched. CDR1 LNHDA and CDR2 SQIVND come from the germline V gene (reference sequence).

This CDR3 is CASSLFPGLADYNEQFF. The CDR3 coding sequence is TGTGCCAGCAGCTTATTTCCGGGACTAGCGGACTACAATGAGCAGTTCTTC. This chain uses TRBV7-9 with TRBJ2-1; 11 bases agree with TRBD2. After removal of 2 bases from V and 3 bases from J, the junction contained 6 bases not matched to a gene. Germline CDR1 reads SEHNR; CDR2 reads FQNEAQ (reference sequence). CDR3 length equals 17 residues.

The chain is built from TRBV15 and TRBJ2-7; TRBD1 aligns across 7 bases. The trim removed 1 base at V and 3 bases at J, leaving 3 bases unmatched. The CDR3 has 14 residues. CDR1 is LNHNV, CDR2 YYDKDF, per germline (reference sequence). CDR3 amino acids: CATSRAGQSYEQYF. The CDR3 coding sequence is TGTGCCACCAGCAGAGCGGGACAGAGCTACGAGCAGTACTTC.

The J gene is TRBJ2-7, the V gene TRBV2; D not resolved. Germline V gene lookup returns CDR1 SNHLY and CDR2 FYNNEI. The V end was cut by 0 bases, the J end by 4 bases, with 7 bases between. The CDR3 runs 13 residues. CDR3 residues: CASSEAPNYEQYV. The CDR3 region has the DNA TGTGCCAGCAGTGAAGCGCCAAATTACGAGCAGTACGTC.

Note on this clonotype: The junction and the germline gene differ at one end; a read error may be behind it. The V call is TRBV7-6, the J call TRBJ2-7; 7 nucleotides line up with TRBD1. Germline V CDR1 and CDR2: SGHVS, FNYEAQ. The CDR3 sequence is 13 residues long. The CDR3 spells CASSRGQTDEQYF. In nucleotides, the CDR3 is TGTGCTAGCAGCCGGGGACAGACCGACGAGCAGTACTTC.

The chain combines TRBV12-3 or TRBV12-4 with TRBJ1-2, with 8 bases lining up with TRBD1. The CDR3 sequence is 15 residues long. Trimming took 7 bases from V and 0 from J; bases not matched to a gene: 7. CDR3 coding DNA: TGTGCCAGCACCGACGGACAGGGCACTAACTATGGCTACACCTTC. Residues: CASTDGQGTNYGYTF.

The chain couples TRBV19 to TRBJ2-1, with D uncertain. Germline CDR1 is LNHDA and CDR2 is SQIVND (reference sequence). CDR3 length: 14 residues. The germline V and J ends were trimmed by 1 base and 7 bases, with 11 bases remaining between them. CDR3 protein: CASSIVGNGNEQFF. The CDR3 region has the DNA TGTGCCAGTAGTATAGTGGGTAACGGAAATGAGCAGTTCTTC.